This TCR beta chain was obtained from a study of T cells in tuberculosis. Study-level information: Sequenced TCRs come from CD1B-GMM tetramer-binding T cells. Study conclusions and caveats: The stringent gate may have excluded weak CD1B-GMM tetramer binders.

J gave up 6 bases and V 5 bases, and 4 bases lay outside the gene matches. The CDR3 contains 13 residues. The V gene's germline CDR1 is SEHNR and CDR2 FQNEAQ (reference sequence). No alpha-beta pairing information exists for these sequences. Libraries were prepared by immunoSEQ multiplex PCR; TCRdb keeps only in-frame clonotypes and omits some of them. This sample has about 58,000 clones, with around 90% found just once. After thawing and overnight rest, PBMC were stained with GMM-loaded CD1B tetramer, viability dye and anti-CD3 for sorting. C32 glucose monomycolate from Rhodococcus equi was loaded onto the CD1B tetramers. PBMC for tetramer sorting were first depleted of CD14-expressing monocytes.

The receptor was isolated from an adult woman with latent tuberculosis. The sample taken for sequencing was CD1b-GMM tetramer-negative cells sorted from PBMCs. V gene TRBV7-9 combines with J gene TRBJ1-2; TRBD1 aligns across 9 bases. The CDR3 protein is CASSATGGHGYTF. CDR3 nucleotide sequence: TGTGCCAGCAGCGCTACAGGGGGCCATGGCTACACCTTC.